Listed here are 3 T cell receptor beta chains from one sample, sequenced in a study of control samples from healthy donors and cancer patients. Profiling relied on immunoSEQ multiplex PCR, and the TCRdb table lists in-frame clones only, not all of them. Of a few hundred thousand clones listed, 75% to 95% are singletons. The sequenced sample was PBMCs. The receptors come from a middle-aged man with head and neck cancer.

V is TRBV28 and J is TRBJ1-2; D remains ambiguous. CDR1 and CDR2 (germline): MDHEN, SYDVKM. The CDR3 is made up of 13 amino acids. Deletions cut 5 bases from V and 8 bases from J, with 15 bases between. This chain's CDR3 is CASSIGGFGGYTF. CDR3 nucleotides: TGTGCCAGCAGTATAGGTGGGTTTGGCGGCTACACCTTC.

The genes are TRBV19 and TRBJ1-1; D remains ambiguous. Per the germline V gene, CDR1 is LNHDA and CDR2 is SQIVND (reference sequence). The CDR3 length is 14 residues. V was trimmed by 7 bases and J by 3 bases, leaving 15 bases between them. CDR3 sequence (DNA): TGTGCCAGTATAAGGACCGATAGGGACACTGAAGCTTTCTTT. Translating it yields CASIRTDRDTEAFF.

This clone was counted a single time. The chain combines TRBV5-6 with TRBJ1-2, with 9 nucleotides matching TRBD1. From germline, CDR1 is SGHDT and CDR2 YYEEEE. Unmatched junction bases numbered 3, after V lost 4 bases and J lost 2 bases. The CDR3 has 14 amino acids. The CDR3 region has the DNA TGTGCCAGCAGCCTGGACAGGGGAAACTATGGCTACACCTTC. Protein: CASSLDRGNYGYTF.